This T cell receptor beta chain emerged from a study of T cells in Graves' hyperthyroidism and ophthalmopathy (dated by TCRdb to the late 2010s). General notes on the study: Peripheral blood samples were taken at the time of initial diagnosis, prior to any treatment. To identify distinguishing TCR V-J signatures, a discovery cohort of 95 to 100 patients was used, comprising some 45 with Graves' ophthalmopathy and roughly 60 with stable Graves' hyperthyroidism. Whether ophthalmopathy could be predicted prospectively was tested in an independent validation cohort made up of under 20 hyperthyroidism patients plus 17 patients who later progressed to ophthalmopathy. For training and testing, the roughly 100 patients in the discovery cohort were randomly divided in a 7:3 ratio. In addition, the study compared T-cell repertoires in thyroid tissue and in blood from over 5 Graves' hyperthyroidism patients. After sampling, hyperthyroidism patients received methimazole starting at 30 mg daily, and ophthalmopathy patients received high-dose intravenous methylprednisolone. TCR Vbeta CDR3 sequencing of fewer than 150 peripheral blood samples (more than 40 ophthalmopathy, 75 or so hyperthyroidism and around 17 progressor patients) is reported in the paper. Summary of the overall study and its limitations: No statistical method was used to set the sample size in advance, and investigators knew the group allocation. Blood samples also contained most of the expanded thyroid clonotypes (frequency above 0.001), which suggests that blood repertoires may reflect thyroid immune responses. During validation, the model predicted progression to ophthalmopathy a median of approximately six months ahead of onset, with around 71% sensitivity and roughly 72% specificity. Ophthalmopathy was separated from stable hyperthyroidism by a 13 V-J signature model, with approximately 85% sensitivity and 81% to 83% specificity obtained in cross-validation and 80%/75% obtained in testing.

This clonotype has only a few counts. It has no known antigen specificity. No much larger clonotype is one base removed from it; base qualities were not supplied. A patient counted as having stable Graves' hyperthyroidism if no progression to ophthalmopathy occurred over 18 months of follow-up. Hyperthyroidism patients were newly diagnosed, had a disease duration of under 2 months, and were aged 18 to 65 years. Any patient with an uncontrolled infection, another autoimmune disease, pregnancy or lactation was excluded. Diagnoses were based on clinical symptoms, serum thyroxine and TRAb, thyroid ultrasound and orbital computed tomography. PBMCs were isolated from 10 ml of fresh peripheral blood by Ficoll-Paque density gradient centrifugation. Trizol reagent was used to extract total RNA, and RNA quality was then checked on an Agilent 2100 Bioanalyzer. The TCR beta CDR3 regions were amplified from RNA transcripts. The TCR CDR3 was subjected to a first round of RT-PCR using the HTBI primer set and the Qiagen OneStep RT-PCR kit. Libraries were constructed in a second round of multiplex PCR, after which size selection and purification were carried out. The libraries were sequenced on an Illumina HiSeq2000 using paired-end 100 bp reads. Per the original workflow: Raw data were processed with SOAPnuke, discarding reads with adapters, uncalled bases, mean Phred below 15, or no exact constant-primer or identifier match. COPE v1.2.5 was used to merge high-quality paired reads, and clonotypes were defined as unique nucleotide sequences. Clonotypes were aligned to IMGT TRBV, TRBD and TRBJ reference segments using MiTCR v1.1. The analysis included only V-J combinations with a frequency above 0.0001, which together covered over 98% of the repertoires. A TCS score was defined as the ratio between F50 (clonal expansion) and ExV (chaos), using BLOSUM62-based TCRdist between CDR3 peptides within each V-J. Welch's t-statistics and random forest reduced some 510 V-J features to 13, which were used in a naive Bayes classifier (R e1071). Through fastp at Q25 and MiXCR, TCRdb rebuilt clones from the public reads, retaining in-frame beta chains. Records with the same CDR3 protein are collapsed into one entry carrying the most frequent genes and DNA. TCRdb's processing, not the study's, gives the V and J calls here. Recorded for this sample are fewer than 350,000 distinct CDR3 sequences; about 13% of them occurred a single time. Roughly 7.9% of the sample is taken by the ten largest.

Taken from cysteine to phenylalanine, the CDR3 has 14 residues. Of all the DNA, just the CDR3 is kept, 42 bases in frame from base 1. The germline V and J ends show losses of 3 bases and 2 bases respectively, and no gene match explains 4 bases of the junction. Reading the germline V gene (reference sequence) gives CDR1 DFQATT and CDR2 SNEGSKA. Sequencing was performed on blood. The sequence is built from TRBV20-1 and TRBJ2-3, with TRBD2 identical over 8 junction bases. The receptor was derived from a woman aged 35 to 49 with Graves' hyperthyroidism. Here is the DNA: TGCAGTGCTAGCCGGGAGGGGGTCACAGATACGCAGTATTTT. It translates as CSASREGVTDTQYF.